This entry lists 5 T cell receptor beta chains sequenced from one sample in a study of response to subunit inactivated influenza vaccine. TCRdb reanalysed the RT-PCR reads using MiXCR and keeps one entry per CDR3 protein. The sample has approximately 700,000 distinct CDR3 sequences, around 14% seen once. The input for sequencing was PBMCs from blood, taken roughly 12 days after vaccination. The origin of the receptors is a man aged 50 to 59 who received an inactivated influenza vaccine.

A word on this clonotype: A read error is possible here, since a much larger clone lies one base away. CDR3 nucleotide sequence: TGTGCCAGCAGCTTAAGCCAGGGGGCGGACCGGTACAATGAGCTGTTCTTC. It translates to CASSLSQGADRYNELFF. The V and J genes are TRBV11-1 and TRBJ2-1, with 8 nucleotides matching TRBD1. Germline V gene sequence: CDR1 SGHAT, CDR2 FQDESV (reference sequence). CDR3 length equals 17 residues.

This clonotype was seen many times. The CDR3 reads CASSLDRAGEQFF. The CDR3 DNA reads TGCGCCAGCAGCTTGGACAGGGCTGGTGAGCAGTTCTTC. This rearrangement joins TRBV5-1 to TRBJ2-1, with D possibly matching TRBD1 (6 bases). Germline CDR1 reads SGHRS; CDR2 reads YFSETQ. The CDR3 loop spans 13 amino acids. The V end was cut by 0 bases, the J end by 9 bases, with 10 bases between.

The genes are TRBV15 and TRBJ1-5; 9 positions agree with TRBD1. The CDR3 length is 15 residues. The V gene end was trimmed by 7 bases and the J gene end by 6 bases; junction bases not matched to a gene: 10. CDR1 is LNHNV, CDR2 YYDKDF, per germline (reference sequence). This chain's CDR3 is CATNSVQGAGQPQHF. CDR3 DNA sequence: TGTGCCACCAATTCTGTACAGGGGGCAGGTCAGCCCCAGCATTTT.

This sequence joins TRBV6-5 and TRBJ2-7; the match to TRBD1 covers 9 bases. The J segment lost 2 bases and the V segment lost 7 bases, leaving 6 bases of the junction unmatched. The CDR3 covers 14 residues. The germline V gene encodes CDR1 MNHEY and CDR2 SVGAGI. The CDR3 DNA is TGTGCCAGCATTAGGGACAGGGCGACCTACGAGCAGTACTTC. Translation: CASIRDRATYEQYF.

This clonotype was picked up many times. The gene calls are TRBV7-2 and TRBJ2-7, with D perhaps given as TRBD1 or TRBD2 (5 bases each). The germline CDR1 and CDR2 sequences are SGHTA and FQGNSA. With 5 bases removed from V and 1 base from J, the gap between germline ends came to 18 bases. The CDR3 extends over 16 amino acids. CDR3 DNA sequence: TGTGCCAGCAGCCTCTCTCCCGGGGCTGCTTCCTACGAGCAGTACTTC. As protein: CASSLSPGAASYEQYF.